Below, 3 T cell receptor beta chains from the same sample are listed, as sequenced in a study of neurological immune-mediated disorders. Time point here: longitudinal time-point 1 (baseline). TCRdb reprocessed the 5' RACE reads with MiXCR, giving one entry per CDR3 protein. The table lists some 54,000 distinct CDR3 sequences, about 10% of them singletons, with around 7% in the top ten. Sample: PBMCs. The receptors stem from a male donor with HTLV-1-associated myelopathy (HAM/TSP).

This clonotype was picked up a small number of times. The genes are TRBV4-2 and TRBJ2-1, with TRBD2 identical over 12 bases. Germline V gene sequence: CDR1 LGHNA, CDR2 YNFKEQ. The CDR3 length is 16 residues. The trim removed 5 bases at V and 7 bases at J, leaving 9 bases unmatched. The CDR3 DNA sequence: TGTGCCAGCAGCTTTCAGACTAGCGGGGGATCAAATGAGCAGTTCTTC. This translates into CASSFQTSGGSNEQFF.

This clonotype showed up many times. The genes are TRBV7-8 and TRBJ2-7; D is perhaps TRBD1 or TRBD2 (6 bases each). Per germline, CDR1 SGHVS and CDR2 FQNEAQ. V was clipped by 2 bases and J by 0 bases, with 14 bases between them. The CDR3 totals 16 residues. This CDR3 is CASSLRGVRPSYEQYF. CDR3 in DNA: TGTGCCAGCAGCTTAAGGGGGGTCAGGCCCTCCTACGAGCAGTACTTC.

This clonotype was picked up many times. This sequence joins TRBV5-1 and TRBJ2-5; no firm D call. V shed 4 bases and J shed 5 bases, with 12 bases lying between them. The CDR3 sequence is 13 residues long. Germline V gives CDR1 SGHRS, CDR2 YFSETQ. CDR3 DNA: TGCGCCAGCAGCCCCATCTCTGGGGAGACCCAGTACTTC. The encoded protein is CASSPISGETQYF.